This TCR beta chain was recorded in a study of cytomegalovirus exposure and HLA in healthy donors (dated by TCRdb to about 2017). Regarding the research as a whole: A later analysis indicated that the 120 or so validation repertoires were generated on the platform also employed for the 700 or so repertoires of the first cohort. The aim of the study was to test whether cataloging public T cell receptors could identify signatures of past pathogen exposure. To predict cytomegalovirus infection status, the study combined high-throughput TCR immunosequencing, statistical association of individual TCRs with disease status, and machine learning. Besides the first cohort of 500 to 700 subjects, a separate validation cohort made up of around 120 different subjects was used. What the work shows at the level of the full study, not this receptor alone: The classifier was reported to diagnose cytomegalovirus status with high specificity and sensitivity in both the original cohort and the validation cohort. In the study, approximately 160 TCR beta chains were listed as associated with cytomegalovirus. A later analysis had no HLA typing for the validation cohort, so co-occurrence there was scored across all 110 or so repertoires. While some public TCRs were present in many individuals, most TCR sequences turned up only very rarely across donors. In vitro tests confirmed that a few of the cytomegalovirus-associated TCR beta chains recognize cytomegalovirus antigens. The authors suggested that the approach could potentially be generalized to other disease states and immunological phenotypes. Subsequent analysis determined that TCRs grouped into clusters in the first cohort also showed a tendency toward co-occurrence across the approximately 120 validation repertoires, and approximately 94% of cluster scores exceeded 0.

In the case of this clone: Its antigen is not yet known. Base qualities are not provided; no much larger clone lies one nucleotide away.

For CDR1 and CDR2, the germline V gene (reference sequence) lists DFQATT and SNEGSKA. V is pared back by 7 bases and J by 5 bases, with 10 bases lying between the germline termini. The CDR3 spans 11 residues, from the cysteine through the phenylalanine. Here the CDR3 DNA is all that survives: 33 bases in frame from base 1. Separate from the roughly 650-subject first cohort, the validation cohort of about 110 subjects was the group to which the donors belonged. Preparation of the library involved the immunoSEQ multiplex PCR assay. As for the authors' bioinformatics: To diagnose cytomegalovirus status from the catalog of TCR beta chain sequences, a statistical classification framework was built. The source is immuneACCESS, and TCRdb retained only in-frame sequences with V and J called. Part of the clones is not carried over; for the studies checked, unresolved V genes explain less than half of this, and the remainder is unexplained. The V and J calls and clone size come from that table; D and trimming were worked out from the DNA. This sample has about 300,000 clones in its table, and roughly 90% of those were observed once. Of the sample, approximately 0.9% is held by the ten largest clones.

The TCR was taken from a woman between 18 and 29 years old in good health and CMV-seronegative. Specimen: PBMCs. Recombination connected TRBV20-1 to TRBJ2-3, with TRBD2 as a weak D call on 5 bases. The bases read TGCAGTGAGGGAGAGGGAGATACGCAGTATTTT. It translates as CSEGEGDTQYF.